The T cell receptor beta chain under discussion was sequenced for a study of monozygotic twins with inflammatory bowel disease. Germline CDR1 and CDR2: GTSNPN and SVGIG (reference sequence). The CDR3 totals 13 residues. TCRdb re-called the 5' RACE reads; every CDR3 protein appears as one record, without DNA. This repertoire includes 110,000 to 150,000 distinct CDR3 sequences. General observations from the study: Discordant twins showed the same repertoire similarity as concordant twins, possibly from limited power.

As to this clonotype: Its cognate antigen is unknown.

Sequencing used blood. The TCR was taken from a human donor with ulcerative colitis or Crohn's disease, or a healthy co-twin of an affected twin (not recorded which). The chain links TRBV30 to TRBJ1-2; the TCRdb call, TRBD1, lacks DNA for checking. The CDR3: CAWRDRDRAGYTF. Variable domain in full (rest from reference TRBV30 and TRBJ1-2): SQTIHQWPATLVQPVGSPLSLECTVEGTSNPNLYWYRQAAGRGLQLLFYSVGIGQISSEVPQNLSASRPQDRQFILSSKKLLLSDSGFYLCAWRDRDRAGYTFGSGTRLTVV.